This TCR beta chain appears in the sequencing data of a study of untreated major depressive disorder. General study results and limits: TRBV05-01 (Vbeta 5.1) usage was higher in CD4+ T cells of depressed patients than controls.

Each donor gave about 27 ml of EDTA blood. As to this clone: Its antigen is unidentified.

Only in-frame clones appear in the TCRdb table, and some are missing; sequencing was by immunoSEQ multiplex PCR. The sample consists of about 19,000 clones, more than 85% of them appearing once. Trimming stripped 1 base from V and 5 bases from J, with 18 bases between. Germline V CDR1 and CDR2: SGHTA, FQGTGA. CDR3 size: 17 residues. This clonotype was sampled from a middle-aged woman with major depressive disorder. The specimen was CD4+ T cells from PBMCs. This chain links TRBV7-3 with TRBJ2-1; D is tentatively TRBD1 or TRBD2 (5 bases each). CDR3 in DNA: TGTGCCAGCAGCTTAATTCCTCGTGTGCAGGGACACAATGAGCAGTTCTTC. The encoded protein is CASSLIPRVQGHNEQFF.